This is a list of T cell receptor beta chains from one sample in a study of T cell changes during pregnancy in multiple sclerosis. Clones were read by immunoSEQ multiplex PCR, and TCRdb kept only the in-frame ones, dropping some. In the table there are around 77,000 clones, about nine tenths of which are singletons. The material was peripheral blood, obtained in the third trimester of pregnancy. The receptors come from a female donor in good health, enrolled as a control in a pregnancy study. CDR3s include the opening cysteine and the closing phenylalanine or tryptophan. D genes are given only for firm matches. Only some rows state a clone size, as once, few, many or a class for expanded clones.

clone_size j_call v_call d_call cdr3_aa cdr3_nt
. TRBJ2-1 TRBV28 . CASGGISYNEQFF TGTGCCAGCGGCGGGATCTCCTACAATGAGCAGTTCTTC
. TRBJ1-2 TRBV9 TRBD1 CASSVGLGQGSSYYGYTF TGTGCCAGCAGCGTAGGGTTGGGACAGGGAAGTTCATACTATGGCTACACCTTC
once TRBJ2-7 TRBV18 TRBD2 CASSPRTGGYEQYF TGTGCCAGCTCACCGCGGACGGGGGGCTACGAGCAGTACTTC
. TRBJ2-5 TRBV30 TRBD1 CAYDRDQETQYF TGTGCGTACGACAGGGACCAAGAGACCCAGTACTTC
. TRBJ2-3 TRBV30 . CAWNQASTDTQYF TGTGCCTGGAATCAGGCGAGCACAGATACGCAGTATTTT
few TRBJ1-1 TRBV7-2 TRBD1 CASSGQGPGTEAFF TGTGCCAGCAGCGGACAGGGTCCCGGCACTGAAGCTTTCTTT
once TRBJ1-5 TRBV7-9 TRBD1 CASSPSTGWGQPQHF TGTGCCAGCAGCCCTTCGACAGGGTGGGGGCAGCCCCAGCATTTT
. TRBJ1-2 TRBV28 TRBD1 CASRSGTVYGYTF TGTGCCAGCAGATCCGGGACAGTCTATGGCTACACCTTC
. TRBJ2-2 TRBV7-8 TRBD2 CASSRPTSGEHPSANTGELFF TGTGCCAGCAGCCGACCGACTAGCGGGGAACATCCTAGCGCGAACACCGGGGAGCTGTTTTTT
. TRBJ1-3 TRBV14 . CASSQGGSGREGNTIYF TGTGCCAGCAGCCAAGGAGGGAGCGGTCGCGAGGGAAACACCATATATTTT
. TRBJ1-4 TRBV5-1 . CASSLRPTDYATNEKLFF TGCGCCAGCAGCTTGAGGCCAACCGACTATGCAACTAATGAAAAACTGTTTTTT
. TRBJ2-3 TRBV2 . CASSDPGASSTDTQYF TGTGCCAGCAGTGACCCAGGGGCCAGTAGCACAGATACGCAGTATTTT
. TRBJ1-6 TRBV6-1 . CASSDVGGLSSPLHF TGTGCCAGCAGTGATGTCGGGGGACTGAGTTCACCCCTCCACTTT